These 14 T cell receptor beta chains were sequenced from one sample in a study of blood T cell repertoires in COVID-19. TCRdb keeps only in-frame clones here, not all; method: immunoSEQ multiplex PCR. The table shows about 200,000 clones, with approximately 80% occurring only once. The sample taken for sequencing was PBMCs or T cells enriched from blood (not recorded which). The source of these receptors is a woman between 40 and 55 years old with acute COVID-19.

The chain has TRBV7-8 and TRBJ2-2; TRBD2 matches at 11 bases. The CDR3 contains 21 residues. Germline CDR1 is SGHVS and CDR2 is FQNEAQ. J lost 0 bases, V lost 3 bases, and 15 bases had no gene match. Here the CDR3 reads CASSFRSLAGGVASNTGELFF. The CDR3 bases are TGTGCCAGCAGCTTTCGGTCGCTAGCGGGGGGTGTGGCGTCGAACACCGGGGAGCTGTTTTTT.

This clone was counted a single time. The rearrangement links TRBV6-5 to TRBJ1-4, with D hard to call. V was cut by 6 bases and J by 10 bases, with 21 bases left in between. This CDR3 has 15 amino acids. The germline V gene has CDR1 MNHEY and CDR2 SVGAGI. This chain's CDR3 is CASSPDLEDAGKLFF. CDR3 nucleotides: TGTGCCAGCAGCCCGGACCTCGAAGATGCGGGAAAACTGTTTTTT.

This chain joins TRBV19 and TRBJ2-7; possible D gene TRBD1, 5 bases. This CDR3 region has 14 residues. V lost 6 bases, J lost 2 bases, and 14 bases lay in between. CDR1 and CDR2 (germline): LNHDA, SQIVND (reference sequence). DNA for the CDR3: TGTGCCAGTAGCTTACAGGTCACAGCCTACGAGCAGTACTTC. It translates to CASSLQVTAYEQYF.

V is TRBV10-2 and J is TRBJ1-4; TRBD1 matches 9 bases. The germline gives CDR1 WSHSY, CDR2 SAAADI. This CDR3 has 16 residues. The J segment lost 8 bases and the V segment lost 3 bases, leaving 10 bases of the junction unmatched. The CDR3: CASSDTPGTGYEKLFF. CDR3 coding DNA: TGCGCCAGCAGTGATACCCCCGGGACAGGGTACGAAAAACTGTTTTTT.

The rearrangement uses TRBV7-9 and TRBJ1-1, with D tentatively TRBD1 (5 bases). V dropped 5 bases and J dropped 3 bases, with 10 bases sitting between them. Per the germline V gene, CDR1 is SEHNR and CDR2 is FQNEAQ (reference sequence). CDR3 size: 13 residues. The CDR3 loop reads CASSPFRDTEAFF. CDR3 DNA: TGTGCCAGCAGCCCCTTCAGGGACACTGAAGCTTTCTTT.

The gene calls are TRBV19 and TRBJ1-5; TRBD1 matches at 10 bases. V dropped 5 bases and J dropped 4; count of bases not matched to a gene: 5. Germline V gene data show CDR1 as LNHDA and CDR2 as SQIVND (reference sequence). The CDR3 has 15 amino acids. Written as DNA, the CDR3 is TGTGCCAGTAGTCCGGGACAGGGGTGGAATCAGCCCCAGCATTTT. Residues: CASSPGQGWNQPQHF.

A remark on this clone: Mismatch with germline at one junction end may stem from a read error. The rearrangement links TRBV6-1 to TRBJ2-7, with 9 bases lining up with TRBD2. This CDR3 comprises 15 residues. CDR1 and CDR2 (germline): MNHNS, SASEGT. The CDR3 region is CASREVAGEFYEQYF. The CDR3 coding sequence is TGTGCCAGCAGGGAAGTAGCGGGGGAATTCTACGAGCAGTACTTC.

Comments on this clone: The sample holds other DNA sequences that translate to the same CDR3. The V call is TRBV6-5, the J call TRBJ2-7, with 7 bases fitting TRBD1. V shed 5 bases, J shed 4 bases, and the junction held 2 bases outside the gene matches. The CDR3 loop spans 12 amino acids. In germline, CDR1 is MNHEY, CDR2 SVGAGI. The DNA for the CDR3 is TGTGCCAGCAGTCCACAGGGGTACGAGCAGTACTTC. Translation gives CASSPQGYEQYF.

DNA for the CDR3: TGTGCCAGCAGCCCGTCTCCGAGGACAGGGGATGGCTACACCTTC. This sequence encodes CASSPSPRTGDGYTF. This chain uses TRBV9 with TRBJ1-2; TRBD1 aligns across 9 bases. The CDR3 loop spans 15 amino acids. Trimming removed 4 bases from V and 6 bases from J; junction bases left unmatched: 10. Germline values: CDR1 SGDLS, CDR2 YYNGEE. Full variable domain (outside the CDR3, taken from reference TRBV9 and TRBJ1-2): DSGVTQTPKHLITATGQRVTLRCSPRSGDLSVYWYQQSLDQGLQFLIQYYNGEERAKGNILERFSAQQFPDLHSELNLSSLELGDSALYFCASSPSPRTGDGYTFGSGTRLTVV.

This clone has only a few counts. The chain recombines TRBV9 with TRBJ1-1, with D tentatively TRBD1 (5 bases). This CDR3 is 15 amino acids long. CDR1 and CDR2 from the germline V gene are SGDLS and YYNGEE. V lost 3 bases and J lost 0, with 12 bases in between. CDR3 DNA sequence: TGTGCCAGCAGCGCGGCGACAGTAATGAACACTGAAGCTTTCTTT. Protein sequence: CASSAATVMNTEAFF.

The DNA for the CDR3 is TGTGCCAGCAGCGTGCTGGACAGATCCTACGAGCAGTACTTC. Amino acids: CASSVLDRSYEQYF. The V gene is TRBV9, the J gene TRBJ2-7; TRBD1 might be the D (6 bases). Looked up from germline, CDR1 is SGDLS and CDR2 is YYNGEE. V was cut by 2 bases and J by 1 base, with 10 bases left in between. The CDR3 consists of 14 residues.

V usage is TRBV11-1 and J usage is TRBJ2-3, with TRBD2 identical over 14 bases. The CDR3 has 16 residues. CDR1 and CDR2 (germline): SGHAT, FQDESV (reference sequence). Trimming cost V 3 bases and J 3 bases; bases outside gene matches: 2. CDR3 region: CASSFGTSGRTDTQYF. In DNA, the CDR3 is TGTGCCAGCAGCTTCGGGACTAGCGGGAGAACAGATACGCAGTATTTT.

This clone was recorded once. This chain links TRBV20-1 with TRBJ1-5, with D tentatively TRBD1 (5 bases). CDR3 length: 15 residues. The germline V gene has CDR1 DFQATT and CDR2 SNEGSKA (reference sequence). V lost 3 bases and J 6 bases, leaving 18 bases between the germline ends. For the CDR3, the DNA is TGCAGTGCTAGTGGGGGGGGAGGCGATTTTCAGCCCCAGCATTTT. It codes for CSASGGGGDFQPQHF.

This clone was counted once. The V call is TRBV5-4, the J call TRBJ1-2; D might be TRBD1 (5 bases). Between the trimmed V and J ends, which lost 0 bases and 4 bases, there was a span of 16 bases. CDR3 length: 16 amino acids. Per germline, CDR1 SGHNT and CDR2 YYREEE (reference sequence). In nucleotides, the CDR3 is TGTGCCAGCAGCTTGGGGGGCTCGGCTATCGGCTATGGCTACACCTTC. Its translation is CASSLGGSAIGYGYTF. Using reference TRBV5-4 and TRBJ1-2 for the parts outside the CDR3, the full variable domain is ETGVTQSPTHLIKTRGQQVTLRCSSQSGHNTVSWYQQALGQGPQFIFQYYREEENGRGNFPPRFSGLQFPNYSSELNVNALELDDSALYLCASSLGGSAIGYGYTFGSGTRLTVV.